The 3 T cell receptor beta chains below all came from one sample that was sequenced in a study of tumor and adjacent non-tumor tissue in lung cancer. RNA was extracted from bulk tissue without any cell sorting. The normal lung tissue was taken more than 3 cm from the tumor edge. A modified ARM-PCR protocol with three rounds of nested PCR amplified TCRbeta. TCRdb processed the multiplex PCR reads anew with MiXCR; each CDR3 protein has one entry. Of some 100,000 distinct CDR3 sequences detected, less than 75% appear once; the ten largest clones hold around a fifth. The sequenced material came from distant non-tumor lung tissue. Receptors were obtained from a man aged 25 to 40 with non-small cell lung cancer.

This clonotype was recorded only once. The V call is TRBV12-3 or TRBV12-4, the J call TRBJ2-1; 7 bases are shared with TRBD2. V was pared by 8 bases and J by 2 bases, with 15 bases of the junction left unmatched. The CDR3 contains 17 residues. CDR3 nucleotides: TGTGCCAGCTCCCGCCTTAGTCGGGAGGACCCCTACAATGAGCAGTTCTTC. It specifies CASSRLSREDPYNEQFF.

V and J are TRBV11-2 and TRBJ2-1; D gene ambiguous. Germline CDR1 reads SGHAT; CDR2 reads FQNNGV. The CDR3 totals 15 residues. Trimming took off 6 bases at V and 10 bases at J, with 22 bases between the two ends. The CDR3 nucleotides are TGTGCCAGCAGGGCTTTTCGGAGATCCTATAAAGAGCAGTTCTTC. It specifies CASRAFRRSYKEQFF.

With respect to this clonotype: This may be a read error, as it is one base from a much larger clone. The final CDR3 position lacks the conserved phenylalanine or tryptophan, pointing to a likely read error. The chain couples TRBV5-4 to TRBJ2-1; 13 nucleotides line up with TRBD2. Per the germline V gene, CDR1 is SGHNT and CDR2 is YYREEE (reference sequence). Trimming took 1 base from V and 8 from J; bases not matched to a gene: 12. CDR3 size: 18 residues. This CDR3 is CASSLTTSGGAELDEQFL. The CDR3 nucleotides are TGTGCCAGCAGCTTGACCACTAGCGGGGGGGCCGAGCTAGATGAGCAGTTCCTC.